The sequence of this T cell receptor beta chain was determined in a study of blood T cell repertoires in COVID-19. Sequenced by immunoSEQ multiplex PCR; TCRdb stores in-frame clones only, minus some. This sample has approximately 340,000 clones, with approximately 89% found just once. The germline V and J ends were trimmed by 5 bases and 4 bases, with 15 bases remaining between them. Germline values: CDR1 SEHNR, CDR2 FQNEAQ (reference sequence). This CDR3 is 15 amino acids long. This rearrangement joins TRBV7-9 to TRBJ1-5; D is uncertain. The source of this sequence is a woman between 35 and 50 years old who had been exposed to COVID-19. The material sequenced was PBMCs or T cells enriched from blood (not recorded which). CDR3 bases: TGTGCCAGCAGCCTCCGCGGGGAAGGGAATCAGCCCCAGCATTTT. Translation gives CASSLRGEGNQPQHF.